These 27 T cell receptor beta chains share one sample of origin, sequenced in a study of blood T cell repertoires in COVID-19. The method was immunoSEQ multiplex PCR; TCRdb's version includes in-frame clones alone and lacks a portion of them. The sample has a few hundred thousand clones, 80% to 90% seen once; the top ten hold under 9.5%. Sample: PBMCs or T cells enriched from blood (not recorded which). Receptor source: an older woman who had recovered from COVID-19.

The chain combines TRBV6-6 with TRBJ2-7, with TRBD2 identical over 10 bases. After removal of 6 bases from V and 7 bases from J, the junction contained 9 bases not matched to a gene. Per the germline V gene, CDR1 is MNHNY and CDR2 is SVGAGI (reference sequence). This CDR3 contains 14 residues. DNA for the CDR3: TGTGCCAGCAGGCCCAGCGGGGGGGCGATGGAGCAGTACTTC. It is translated as CASRPSGGAMEQYF.

The count of this clone is one. Its ends do not fully match the called genes, so a read error is possible. V usage is TRBV12-5 and J usage is TRBJ1-4; tentatively, D is TRBD1 (6 bases). Per the germline V gene, CDR1 is LGHNT and CDR2 is FRNRAP. There are 16 residues in the CDR3. Written as DNA, the CDR3 is TGTGCTAGTCGTTTGGGCAGAGGGGGGGCTAATGAAAAACTGTTTTTT. Translation gives CASRLGRGGANEKLFF.

The CDR3 spells CASSESKKTGSSYNEQFF. The CDR3 bases are TGCGCCAGCAGTGAGTCGAAGAAAACGGGGAGCTCCTACAATGAGCAGTTCTTC. The genes are TRBV10-1 and TRBJ2-1; TRBD2 is a possible D gene (5 bases). Germline V gene lookup returns CDR1 WNHNN and CDR2 SYGVQD (reference sequence). Trimming pared 0 bases from V and 0 bases from J, leaving 15 bases between. CDR3 size: 18 residues.

The V and J genes are TRBV11-2 and TRBJ1-1, with 7 positions matching TRBD1. The ends lost 5 bases at V and 6 bases at J; junction bases unmatched: 9. CDR1 is SGHAT and CDR2 is FQNNGV in the germline V gene. The CDR3 spans 14 residues. The CDR3 bases are TGTGCCAGCAGCCAGTTGGGTACAGGGGCTGAAGCTTTCTTT. It is translated as CASSQLGTGAEAFF. Full variable domain (missing parts from reference TRBV11-2 and TRBJ1-1): EAGVAQSPRYKIIEKRQSVAFWCNPISGHATLYWYQQILGQGPKLLIQFQNNGVVDDSQLPKDRFSAERLKGVDSTLKIQPAKLEDSAVYLCASSQLGTGAEAFFGQGTRLTVV.

DNA for the CDR3: TGTGCCAGCAGCTTAGGGTGGGGGGAGAATGGCTACACCTTC. Its protein product is CASSLGWGENGYTF. V usage is TRBV7-8 and J usage is TRBJ1-2; D possibly corresponds to TRBD1 (5 bases). Trimming took off 1 base at V and 6 bases at J, with 12 bases between the two ends. The length of the CDR3 is 14 residues. Germline CDR1 and CDR2: SGHVS and FQNEAQ.

This chain joins TRBV11-2 and TRBJ1-4; TRBD1 aligns across 7 bases. Germline V lookup: CDR1 SGHAT, CDR2 FQNNGV. The CDR3 has 15 residues. The junction had 12 bases not matched to a gene; V was cut back by 6 bases and J by 8 bases. Here the CDR3 DNA reads TGTGCCAGCAGATTATCCGGGACAGAGGGGGAAAAACTGTTTTTT. It yields the protein CASRLSGTEGEKLFF.

This clone was seen a single time. The rearrangement uses TRBV7-2 and TRBJ1-2; 9 bases fit TRBD1. Germline lookup yields CDR1 SGHTA and CDR2 FQGNSA. The V segment lost 5 bases and the J segment 4 bases; nucleotides outside the gene matches: 8. This CDR3 has 15 amino acids. The CDR3 DNA reads TGTGCCAGCAGCACGACAGGGGGGAGGATCTATGGCTACACCTTC. Translating it yields CASSTTGGRIYGYTF.

The genes are TRBV3-1 (or the pseudogene TRBV3-2) and TRBJ2-3; TRBD1 matches at 10 bases. There are 15 residues in the CDR3. Germline CDR1 is LGHDT and CDR2 is YNNKEL (reference sequence). After removal of 1 base from V and 10 bases from J, the junction contained 8 bases not matched to a gene. This CDR3 reads CASSQGTGTGAAQYF. The CDR3 nucleotides read TGTGCCAGCAGCCAAGGCACCGGGACAGGGGCCGCGCAGTATTTT.

The gene calls are TRBV4-1 and TRBJ2-5; 11 nucleotides line up with TRBD2. The CDR3 has 18 amino acids. CDR1 is MGHRA and CDR2 is YSYEKL in the germline V gene. J lost 4 bases, V lost 4 bases, and 14 bases had no gene match. The CDR3 DNA reads as TGCGCCAGCAGCCCCCGAGCCCTAGCGGGGGGCCTGCCAGAGACCCAGTACTTC. Residues: CASSPRALAGGLPETQYF.

This chain joins TRBV20-1 and TRBJ1-6; possibly TRBD1 for D (6 bases). The V and J ends lost 3 bases and 7 bases respectively, with 13 bases between them. CDR1 DFQATT and CDR2 SNEGSKA come from the germline V gene (reference sequence). The CDR3 length is 14 residues. CDR3 DNA sequence: TGCAGTGCTAGTGGGGGGGGCGCGAATTCACCCCTCCACTTT. Protein sequence: CSASGGGANSPLHF.

This chain joins TRBV5-6 and TRBJ1-2; the match to TRBD1 covers 11 bases. CDR1 and CDR2 (germline): SGHDT, YYEEEE. There are 15 residues in the CDR3. The V and J ends lost 4 bases and 3 bases, in that order; junction bases with no gene match: 5. CDR3 nucleotides: TGTGCCAGCAGCCCGGGACAGGGGGTACACTATGGCTACACCTTC. Translated, it gives CASSPGQGVHYGYTF. Combining the CDR3 with reference TRBV5-6 and TRBJ1-2 gives the whole variable domain DAGVTQSPTHLIKTRGQQVTLRCSPKSGHDTVSWYQQALGQGPQFIFQYYEEEERQRGNFPDRFSGHQFPNYSSELNVNALLLGDSALYLCASSPGQGVHYGYTFGSGTRLTVV.

This rearrangement joins TRBV24-1 to TRBJ2-1; 7 bases map to TRBD1. Per the germline V gene, CDR1 is KGHDR and CDR2 is SFDVKD. The CDR3 has 15 amino acids. Trimming cost V 4 bases and J 5 bases; bases outside gene matches: 7. The DNA for the CDR3 is TGTGCCACCAGTGACCCGGGACAGCCAAACAATGAGCAGTTCTTC. This gives the protein CATSDPGQPNNEQFF.

This clone was picked up one time. This rearrangement joins TRBV2 to TRBJ1-4, with 12 bases matching TRBD1. V lost 6 bases, J lost 8 bases, and 4 bases stayed unmatched. The CDR3 runs 14 residues. Germline loops: CDR1 SNHLY, CDR2 FYNNEI. The CDR3, as DNA: TGTGCCAGCAGAGGGACAGGGGGCGAAGAAAAACTGTTTTTT. Translation gives CASRGTGGEEKLFF.

This chain's CDR3 is CASSLRRAGGRYNEQFF. The CDR3 region has the DNA TGTGCCAGCAGCTTACGGCGAGCGGGGGGACGCTACAATGAGCAGTTCTTC. J is TRBJ2-1 and V is TRBV7-9; 9 positions match TRBD2. Germline values: CDR1 SEHNR, CDR2 FQNEAQ (reference sequence). This CDR3 has 17 residues. V was clipped by 2 bases and J by 3 bases; unmatched bases: 8.

The chain's CDR3 is CASSPQGIGYTF. CDR3 nucleotide sequence: TGTGCCAGCAGTCCCCAGGGGATTGGCTACACCTTC. J is TRBJ1-2 and V is TRBV12-3 or TRBV12-4; a possible D gene is TRBD1 (6 bases). CDR3 size: 12 residues. With 5 bases removed from V and 7 bases from J, the gap between germline ends came to 11 bases.

The chain combines TRBV18 with TRBJ2-3, with 10 positions matching TRBD2. Germline V gives CDR1 KGHSH, CDR2 LQKENI. The CDR3 consists of 17 residues. With 3 bases clipped from V and 4 bases from J, the junction kept 10 bases outside the gene matches. CDR3 region: CASSPLPLAGRSDTQYF. CDR3 coding DNA: TGTGCCAGCTCACCCCTTCCACTAGCGGGGAGATCAGATACGCAGTATTTT.

V and J are TRBV7-2 and TRBJ1-1; weak D call: TRBD1 (6 bases). Trimming removed 1 base at V and 5 bases at J, with 8 bases between. CDR1 and CDR2 from the germline V gene are SGHTA and FQGNSA. The CDR3 is 13 amino acids. The CDR3: CASSLGTGTEAFF. The CDR3 DNA sequence: TGTGCCAGCAGCTTAGGTACAGGGACTGAAGCTTTCTTT.

V gene TRBV7-2 combines with J gene TRBJ2-1; TRBD2 matches at 8 bases. The CDR3 sequence is 14 residues long. Germline CDR1 and CDR2: SGHTA and FQGNSA. After removal of 5 bases from V and 7 bases from J, the junction contained 7 bases not matched to a gene. The CDR3 loop reads CASSRGGPENEQFF. CDR3 nucleotide sequence: TGTGCCAGCAGCCGGGGGGGACCGGAGAATGAGCAGTTCTTC.

The genes are TRBV13 and TRBJ2-2; 9 bases match TRBD1. Germline CDR1 PRHDT, CDR2 FYEKMQ (reference sequence). CDR3 length equals 21 residues. The trim removed 3 bases at V and 3 bases at J, leaving 20 bases unmatched. The CDR3 sequence: CASSFMDVGQGFSAYTGELFF. In DNA, the CDR3 is TGTGCCAGCAGCTTTATGGACGTAGGACAGGGGTTTTCGGCATACACCGGGGAGCTGTTTTTT.

The rearrangement uses TRBV27 and TRBJ1-1; perhaps TRBD1 as D (5 bases). Germline loops: CDR1 MNHEY, CDR2 SMNVEV (reference sequence). This CDR3 is 13 amino acids long. The V and J ends lost 6 bases and 10 bases respectively, with 18 bases between them. The CDR3 DNA is TGTGCCAGCAGCGCCACGGGGGGAACGCGAGCTTTCTTT. It specifies CASSATGGTRAFF.

The chain links TRBV5-8 to TRBJ2-1; 8 bases line up with TRBD1. The CDR3 runs to 15 residues. Per the germline V gene, CDR1 is SGHTS and CDR2 is YDEGEE. The J segment lost 4 bases and the V segment lost 4 bases, leaving 7 bases of the junction unmatched. Here the CDR3 DNA reads TGTGCCAGCAGCCCCGGGACAGGCGCTTACAATGAGCAGTTCTTC. Translated, it gives CASSPGTGAYNEQFF.

CDR3 sequence: CASSIVRDSQETQYF. As DNA, the CDR3 is TGTGCCAGTAGTATAGTCAGAGACAGCCAAGAGACCCAGTACTTC. The chain recombines TRBV19 with TRBJ2-5; the D gene is possibly TRBD1 (5 bases). This CDR3 contains 15 residues. Germline loops: CDR1 LNHDA, CDR2 SQIVND (reference sequence). Trimming pared 1 base from V and 1 base from J, leaving 10 bases between.

V usage is TRBV6-5 and J usage is TRBJ2-7, with 8 bases that match TRBD1. The CDR3 is 14 amino acids. CDR1 is MNHEY and CDR2 is SVGAGI in the germline V gene. Trimming removed 4 bases from V and 3 bases from J; junction bases left unmatched: 5. CDR3 nucleotides: TGTGCCAGCAGTTCTACAGGGGGAGTCTACGAGCAGTACTTC. This sequence encodes CASSSTGGVYEQYF.

For the CDR3, the DNA is TGTGCCAGCAAAGGACATTTGAACACTGAAGCTTTCTTT. Translation: CASKGHLNTEAFF. The chain combines TRBV2 with TRBJ1-1; D might be TRBD1 (5 bases). Germline V lookup: CDR1 SNHLY, CDR2 FYNNEI. This CDR3 has 13 residues. The ends were cut back, 7 bases at V and 0 bases at J, with 9 bases in the middle.

V is TRBV5-4 and J is TRBJ1-4; weak D call: TRBD1 (6 bases). The V gene's germline CDR1 is SGHNT and CDR2 YYREEE (reference sequence). The CDR3 covers 15 residues. Trimming pared 4 bases from V and 8 bases from J, leaving 18 bases between. In nucleotides, the CDR3 is TGTGCCAGCAGCACCCGGGACACGCTACCCGAAAAACTGTTTTTT. Its protein product is CASSTRDTLPEKLFF.

This clone was detected a few times. This sample includes further DNA sequences coding for the same CDR3. The chain joins TRBV9 to TRBJ2-7; 9 bases are a match to TRBD1. Germline CDR1 reads SGDLS; CDR2 reads YYNGEE. After removal of 0 bases from V and 4 bases from J, the junction contained 2 bases not matched to a gene. There are 14 residues in the CDR3. The CDR3 DNA follows: TGTGCCAGCAGCGTAGGACAGGGGGTTTACGAGCAGTACTTC. It codes for CASSVGQGVYEQYF.

The gene calls are TRBV20-1 and TRBJ1-4, with a possible D match to TRBD1 (5 bases). V dropped 3 bases and J dropped 6 bases, with 17 bases sitting between them. Per the germline V gene, CDR1 is DFQATT and CDR2 is SNEGSKA (reference sequence). The CDR3 has 15 residues. The CDR3 nucleotides read TGCAGTGCTAGTAATATCCGGCAGGGTGATGAAAAACTGTTTTTT. The encoded protein is CSASNIRQGDEKLFF.